This section outlines one T cell receptor (beta chain) sequence together with its context. The PCR had 60 Vbeta and 13 Jbeta primers. Data came from immunoSEQ multiplex PCR; TCRdb stores just in-frame clones and leaves some out. Of approximately 190,000 clones listed, 81% are singletons. The data belong to a study of cytomegalovirus exposure and HLA in healthy donors. The germline V gene encodes CDR1 MGHRA and CDR2 YSYEKL. The CDR3 extends over 16 amino acids. The trim removed 3 bases at V and 3 bases at J, leaving 7 bases unmatched. The sequencing sample was made of PBMCs. The chain employs TRBV4-1 and TRBJ1-5, with TRBD1 matching over 8 bases. This TCR came from a man aged 45-60 years in good health and CMV-seronegative. Here the CDR3 DNA reads TGCGCCAGCAGCCACGGACAGGGTTTACCCAATCAGCCCCAGCATTTT. Its protein is CASSHGQGLPNQPQHF.